The rows below give T cell receptor beta chains drawn from one sample of a study of T cell changes during pregnancy in multiple sclerosis. The assay was immunoSEQ multiplex PCR, and TCRdb's table has in-frame clones only and misses some. The table shows 75,000 to 95,000 clones, with approximately 93% occurring only once. The sample consisted of CD4+ T cells from peripheral blood mononuclear cells, taken after pregnancy. The origin of the receptors is a female donor with multiple sclerosis, enrolled in a pregnancy study. CDR3s include the opening cysteine and the closing phenylalanine or tryptophan. Fields, in order: V gene, J gene, D gene, clone size, CDR3 protein, CDR3 DNA. D genes are given only for firm matches. For some rows the clone size is stated as once, few or many, or as a class when expanded; others skip it.

TRBV29-1,TRBJ2-3,NA,NA,CSVEDRNWVVGAKADTQYF,TGCAGCGTTGAAGATCGAAATTGGGTGGTGGGAGCGAAAGCAGATACGCAGTATTTT
TRBV20-1,TRBJ2-3,NA,NA,CSATTGDTQYF,TGCAGTGCCACGACTGGAGATACGCAGTATTTT
TRBV28,TRBJ1-4,NA,NA,CASRPSGRGSTNEKLFF,TGTGCCAGCAGGCCCTCGGGCAGGGGATCAACTAATGAAAAACTGTTTTTT
TRBV28,TRBJ2-1,TRBD2,NA,CASKFPISGRAGEQFF,TGTGCCAGCAAATTCCCCATTAGCGGGAGGGCCGGTGAGCAGTTCTTC
TRBV7-3,TRBJ2-1,TRBD1,NA,CASSRDSLTYNEQFF,TGTGCCAGCAGCCGGGACAGCCTAACCTACAATGAGCAGTTCTTC
TRBV5-1,TRBJ2-1,TRBD2,NA,CASSRTAAGAGNEQFF,TGCGCCAGCAGCCGTACCGCCGCGGGAGCAGGAAATGAGCAGTTCTTC
TRBV9,TRBJ1-1,TRBD1,few,CASSVEGAFMNTEAFF,TGTGCCAGCAGCGTAGAGGGGGCCTTCATGAACACTGAAGCTTTCTTT
TRBV27,TRBJ2-7,NA,few,CASSPGPRYEQYF,TGTGCCAGCAGTCCTGGGCCCCGGTACGAGCAGTACTTC
TRBV7-2,TRBJ1-1,TRBD1,NA,CASSIRQGLLGDTEAFF,TGTGCCAGCAGCATCCGACAGGGATTGTTGGGAGACACTGAAGCTTTCTTT
TRBV7-8,TRBJ2-5,NA,NA,CASSRVRLETQYF,TGTGCCAGCAGCCGTGTGCGGCTGGAGACCCAGTACTTC
TRBV28,TRBJ1-1,TRBD1,NA,CASRGQLNTEAFF,TGTGCCAGCAGGGGACAGCTGAACACTGAAGCTTTCTTT
TRBV7-9,TRBJ2-3,TRBD2,once,CASSQASGSGGLAQHAQYF,TGTGCCAGCAGCCAAGCCAGCGGGAGTGGGGGGTTGGCACAGCATGCGCAGTATTTT
TRBV6-1,TRBJ2-7,NA,NA,CASTEKNGQYF,TGTGCCAGCACCGAAAAGAACGGGCAGTACTTC
TRBV11-3,TRBJ2-2,TRBD1,NA,CASRQSRDRNTGELFF,TGTGCCAGCAGGCAATCCCGGGACAGGAACACCGGGGAGCTGTTTTTT
TRBV7-2,TRBJ2-3,NA,NA,CASSLDPRGSLDTQYF,TGTGCCAGCAGCTTAGATCCTAGGGGGAGCTTGGATACGCAGTATTTT
TRBV9,TRBJ2-7,TRBD2,NA,CASSVATSGKQYF,TGTGCCAGCAGCGTTGCGACTAGCGGGAAGCAGTACTTC
TRBV11-1,TRBJ2-3,TRBD2,NA,CASSARGGTQYF,TGTGCCAGCAGCGCGCGGGGGGGGACGCAGTATTTT
TRBV28,TRBJ2-1,NA,NA,CASSLLRDGPNEQFF,TGTGCCAGCAGTTTGTTGCGGGATGGTCCGAATGAGCAGTTCTTC
TRBV30,TRBJ2-5,NA,NA,CAWSVQGIPETQYF,TGTGCCTGGAGTGTACAGGGAATTCCAGAGACCCAGTACTTC
TRBV19,TRBJ1-1,NA,NA,CASSMREQNTEAFF,TGTGCCAGTAGTATGAGGGAACAGAACACTGAAGCTTTCTTT
TRBV9,TRBJ2-1,TRBD2,NA,CASSVDPAGGALDEQFF,TGTGCCAGCAGCGTAGACCCCGCGGGAGGTGCTCTGGATGAGCAGTTCTTC
TRBV9,TRBJ1-2,NA,NA,CASSATGSDYGYTF,TGTGCCAGCAGTGCTACAGGGTCCGACTATGGCTACACCTTC